The 15 T cell receptor beta chains presented below share a single source sample, sequenced in a study of OX40 agonist ivuxolimab in advanced cancers. Generated by immunoSEQ multiplex PCR, the TCRdb table keeps only in-frame clones and is missing some. The sample has 90,000 to 100,000 clones, 80% to 90% seen once. This specimen was CD4+ or CD8+ T cells sorted from blood, taken in a trial of the OX40 agonist ivuxolimab. Receptors were obtained from an adult with an advanced solid tumor such as melanoma, head and neck, liver or kidney cancer.

This clone was recorded only once. The rearrangement uses TRBV7-8 and TRBJ1-1, with D unclear. The CDR3 consists of 13 residues. Germline-derived CDR1 and CDR2 are SGHVS and FQNEAQ. V was shortened by 4 bases and J by 1 base, with 7 bases between the two germline ends. CDR3 nucleotide sequence: TGTGCCAGCAGCTCCTTAAGGAACACTGAAGCTTTCTTT. It translates to CASSSLRNTEAFF.

The chain joins TRBV7-2 to TRBJ2-1, with TRBD1 matching over 8 bases. V lost 6 bases and J lost 6; bases outside the gene matches: 10. The CDR3 is 15 amino acids. From germline, CDR1 is SGHTA and CDR2 FQGNSA. The CDR3, as DNA: TGTGCCAGCAGTAAAGTTCAGGGGGCGCGCAATGAGCAGTTCTTC. Its protein is CASSKVQGARNEQFF.

The chain recombines TRBV6-1 with TRBJ1-2; D unresolved. This CDR3 spans 13 amino acids. V was shortened by 8 bases and J by 7 bases, with 17 bases between the two germline ends. Germline values: CDR1 MNHNS, CDR2 SASEGT. CDR3 residues: CASAHNLAGGYTF. CDR3 sequence (DNA): TGTGCCAGCGCTCACAACCTTGCAGGTGGCTACACCTTC.

This chain connects TRBV10-1 to TRBJ1-1, with D maybe TRBD1 (6 bases). The ends were cut back, 4 bases at V and 2 bases at J, with 11 bases in the middle. The CDR3 totals 14 residues. Germline V gene data show CDR1 as WNHNN and CDR2 as SYGVQD (reference sequence). The CDR3 DNA sequence: TGCGCCAGCAGTGGAACAGGGCGCAACACTGAAGCTTTCTTT. It translates to CASSGTGRNTEAFF.

This clone appeared a few times. The chain combines TRBV19 with TRBJ1-1; no definite D call. This CDR3 has 15 residues. Trimming shortened V by 2 bases and J by 8 bases, and 18 bases separated the two germline ends. CDR1 is LNHDA and CDR2 is SQIVND in the germline V gene (reference sequence). This CDR3 reads CASSIIESTGREAFF. CDR3 coding DNA: TGTGCCAGTAGTATAATAGAATCGACCGGTCGAGAAGCTTTCTTT.

CDR3 sequence (DNA): TGTGCCAGCAGCTTAGGGGCGACACGAGAGACCCAGTACTTC. Amino acid sequence: CASSLGATRETQYF. V is TRBV7-6 and J is TRBJ2-5; no clear D. With 1 base removed from V and 4 bases from J, the gap between germline ends came to 10 bases. CDR3 length: 14 amino acids. Germline CDR1 SGHVS, CDR2 FNYEAQ.

The rearrangement uses TRBV6-4 and TRBJ1-1; 10 bases agree with TRBD1. The CDR3 totals 14 residues. With 6 bases clipped from V and 6 bases from J, the junction kept 7 bases outside the gene matches. The germline CDR1 and CDR2 sequences are MRHNA and SNTAGT. The CDR3 loop reads CASRETGTGAEAFF. The CDR3 nucleotides read TGTGCCAGCAGGGAGACCGGGACAGGGGCTGAAGCTTTCTTT.

V is TRBV5-4 and J is TRBJ1-4; perhaps TRBD1 as D (6 bases). The CDR3 extends over 15 amino acids. The V and J ends lost 1 base and 5 bases respectively, with 12 bases between them. Germline V gives CDR1 SGHNT, CDR2 YYREEE (reference sequence). CDR3 coding DNA: TGTGCCAGCAGCTTGAAGGGACAATTGAATGAAAAACTGTTTTTT. This encodes CASSLKGQLNEKLFF.

This rearrangement joins TRBV18 to TRBJ2-1; no reliable D call. V gave up 3 bases and J gave up 7 bases, with 10 bases separating them. Germline assignment: CDR1 KGHSH and CDR2 LQKENI. CDR3 length: 13 amino acids. The CDR3 sequence is CASSPSSLNEQFF. CDR3 nucleotides: TGTGCCAGCTCACCTTCATCATTAAATGAGCAGTTCTTC.

The rearrangement uses TRBV9 and TRBJ2-3, with D perhaps TRBD1 (6 bases). CDR3 length: 15 residues. V was pared by 2 bases and J by 2 bases, with 12 bases between. The germline V gene has CDR1 SGDLS and CDR2 YYNGEE. For the CDR3, the DNA is TGTGCCAGCAGCGTGGGGCAGGGGCCCACAGATACGCAGTATTTT. Amino acid sequence: CASSVGQGPTDTQYF.

The rearrangement links TRBV19 to TRBJ1-5, with D possibly TRBD1 on 6 matching bases. CDR1 LNHDA and CDR2 SQIVND come from the germline V gene (reference sequence). The CDR3 is made up of 15 amino acids. The germline V and J ends were trimmed by 5 bases and 1 base, with 12 bases remaining between them. The CDR3 DNA follows: TGTGCCAGTAGTTCCGGGACAACGAGCAATCAGCCCCAGCATTTT. This encodes CASSSGTTSNQPQHF. The entire variable domain, with the rest obtained from reference TRBV19 and TRBJ1-5, is as follows: DGGITQSPKYLFRKEGQNVTLSCEQNLNHDAMYWYRQDPGQGLRLIYYSQIVNDFQKGDIAEGYSVSREKKESFPLTVTSAQKNPTAFYLCASSSGTTSNQPQHFGDGTRLSIL.

The rearrangement links TRBV5-1 to TRBJ2-3; TRBD2 matches 7 bases. The V gene's germline CDR1 is SGHRS and CDR2 YFSETQ. V lost 4 bases and J lost 3; bases outside the gene matches: 11. The CDR3 totals 16 residues. CDR3 in amino acids: CASSPNRRGRTDTQYF. The DNA for the CDR3 is TGCGCCAGCAGCCCAAACAGGCGGGGGAGGACAGATACGCAGTATTTT. Full variable domain (remainder filled in from reference TRBV5-1 and TRBJ2-3): KAGVTQTPRYLIKTRGQQVTLSCSPISGHRSVSWYQQTPGQGLQFLFEYFSETQRNKGNFPGRFSGRQFSNSRSEMNVSTLELGDSALYLCASSPNRRGRTDTQYFGPGTRLTVL.

With regard to this clone: The same CDR3 also results from other DNA sequences found in this sample. The chain employs TRBV5-1 and TRBJ2-3; TRBD1 might be the D (5 bases). Between the trimmed V and J ends, which lost 2 bases and 3 bases, there was a span of 13 bases. CDR1 is SGHRS and CDR2 is YFSETQ in the germline V gene. The CDR3 sequence is 15 residues long. The chain's CDR3 is CASSLGQGKTDTQYF. The CDR3 region has the DNA TGCGCCAGCAGCTTAGGGCAGGGAAAGACAGATACGCAGTATTTT. Full variable domain (outside the CDR3, taken from reference TRBV5-1 and TRBJ2-3): KAGVTQTPRYLIKTRGQQVTLSCSPISGHRSVSWYQQTPGQGLQFLFEYFSETQRNKGNFPGRFSGRQFSNSRSEMNVSTLELGDSALYLCASSLGQGKTDTQYFGPGTRLTVL.

The chain carries TRBV27 and TRBJ2-7; no clear D gene. CDR3 length equals 14 residues. The V end lost 4 bases, the J end lost 3 bases, and 13 bases lay between the germline ends. Germline CDR1 is MNHEY and CDR2 is SMNVEV (reference sequence). Written as DNA, the CDR3 is TGTGCCAGCAGTTCCCCAGCGACGTACTACGAGCAGTACTTC. Translating gives CASSSPATYYEQYF.

The rearrangement uses TRBV7-3 and TRBJ2-2, with D possibly TRBD2 on 6 matching bases. This CDR3 spans 15 amino acids. Trimming removed 3 bases from V and 6 bases from J, with 14 bases in between. Germline V gene sequence: CDR1 SGHTA, CDR2 FQGTGA. This CDR3 is CASSFGQAGSGELFF. In nucleotides, the CDR3 is TGTGCCAGCAGCTTTGGGCAGGCGGGGTCCGGGGAGCTGTTTTTT.